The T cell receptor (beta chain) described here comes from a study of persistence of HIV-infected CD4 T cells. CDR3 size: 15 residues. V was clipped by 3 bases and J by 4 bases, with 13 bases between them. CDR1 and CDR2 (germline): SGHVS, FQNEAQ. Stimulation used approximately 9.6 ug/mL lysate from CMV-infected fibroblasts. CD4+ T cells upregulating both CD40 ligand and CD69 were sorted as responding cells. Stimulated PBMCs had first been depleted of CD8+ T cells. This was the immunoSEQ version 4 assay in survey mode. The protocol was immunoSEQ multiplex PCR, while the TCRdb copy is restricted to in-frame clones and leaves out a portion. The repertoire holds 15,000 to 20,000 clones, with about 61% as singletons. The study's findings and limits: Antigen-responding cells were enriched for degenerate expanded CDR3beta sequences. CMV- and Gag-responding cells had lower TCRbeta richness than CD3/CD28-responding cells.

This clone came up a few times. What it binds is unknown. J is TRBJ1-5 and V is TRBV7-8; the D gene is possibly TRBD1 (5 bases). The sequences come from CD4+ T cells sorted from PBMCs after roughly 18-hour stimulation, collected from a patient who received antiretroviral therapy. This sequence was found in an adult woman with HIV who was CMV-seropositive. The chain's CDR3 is CASSFPRDGNQPQHF. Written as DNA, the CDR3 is TGTGCCAGCAGCTTTCCCCGGGACGGAAATCAGCCCCAGCATTTT.